This T cell receptor beta chain was documented in a study of Ad26.COV2.S vaccination and SARS-CoV-2 variants. Repertoires were generated with immunoSEQ multiplex PCR, while TCRdb's copy carries only in-frame clones and drops some. The sample contains about half a million clones, 80% to 90% of which appear only once. V lost 0 bases to trimming and J lost 4 bases, with 9 bases between them. In germline, CDR1 is LGHNA, CDR2 YSLEER. This CDR3 has 15 residues. Noted treatment: some 19 received Ad26.COV2.S at low or high dose, single or two shots; roughly five received placebo; per-sample allocation not given. Day 63 after the first vaccine or placebo injection was the time point for sampling.

This chain links TRBV4-3 with TRBJ1-4; D uncertain. This receptor was taken from a person aged 18-60 years who received the Ad26.COV2.S COVID-19 vaccine or a placebo. Specimen: peripheral blood, collected in a trial of Ad26.COV2.S vaccine versus placebo. The chain's CDR3 is CASSQDRRNNEKLFF. In DNA, the CDR3 is TGCGCCAGCAGCCAAGATAGAAGAAATAATGAAAAACTGTTTTTT.